Listed here are 14 T cell receptor beta chains from one sample, sequenced in a study of blood T cell repertoires in COVID-19. The assay was immunoSEQ multiplex PCR, and TCRdb's table has in-frame clones only and misses some. This table has 200,000 to 250,000 clones, more than 65% appearing once. The sequencing input was peripheral blood. The source of these receptors is a woman of 80 years or more with acute or convalescent COVID-19.

This clone has a handful of counts. The chain couples TRBV4-1 to TRBJ2-4, with 12 bases aligning to TRBD2. In germline, CDR1 is MGHRA, CDR2 YSYEKL. V lost 1 base to trimming and J lost 3 bases; unmatched junction nucleotides: 7. This CDR3 comprises 18 residues. CDR3 sequence: CASSQAPSGGVGKNIQYF. In DNA, the CDR3 is TGCGCCAGCAGCCAAGCGCCTAGCGGGGGGGTCGGCAAAAACATTCAGTACTTC.

This chain connects TRBV21-1 to TRBJ1-6. TRBV21-1 constitutes a pseudogene. This CDR3 has 19 amino acids. CDR3 coding DNA: TGTGCCAGCAGCAAAGCCCCCGGGTGGGAGAATTTATATAATTCACCCCTCCACTTT. Its translation is CASSKAPGWENLYNSPLHF.

The chain recombines TRBV5-4 with TRBJ2-7; 9 bases are shared with TRBD1. The CDR3 totals 15 residues. CDR1 is SGHNT and CDR2 is YYREEE in the germline V gene (reference sequence). V was pared by 0 bases and J by 3 bases, with 4 bases of the junction left unmatched. The CDR3 is CASSLGGTGRYEQYF. DNA of the CDR3: TGTGCCAGCAGCTTGGGAGGGACAGGGCGCTACGAGCAGTACTTC.

The chain links TRBV11-3 to TRBJ2-7; D is uncertain. Germline lookup yields CDR1 SGHNT and CDR2 YENEEA. CDR3 length equals 12 residues. The germline V and J ends were trimmed by 6 bases and 0 bases, with 6 bases remaining between them. This chain's CDR3 is CASSYSSYEQYF. CDR3 coding DNA: TGTGCCAGCAGTTACAGCTCCTACGAGCAGTACTTC.

This rearrangement joins TRBV10-1 to TRBJ2-7; 8 positions match TRBD2. The V gene end was trimmed by 10 bases and the J gene end by 9 bases; junction bases not matched to a gene: 8. Germline V gene lookup returns CDR1 WNHNN and CDR2 SYGVQD (reference sequence). This CDR3 is 11 amino acids long. The CDR3 reads CATGGGPGQYF. In DNA, the CDR3 is TGCGCCACCGGGGGGGGGCCTGGGCAGTACTTC.

The chain links TRBV11-1 to TRBJ1-6, with a tentative D call TRBD1 (5 bases). The CDR3 runs 13 residues. Germline CDR1 SGHAT, CDR2 FQDESV (reference sequence). V was shortened by 6 bases and J by 8 bases, with 11 bases between the two germline ends. This CDR3 is CASSIDRHSPLHF. For the CDR3, the DNA is TGTGCCAGCAGTATTGACAGACATTCACCCCTCCACTTT.

The J gene is TRBJ2-6, the V gene TRBV5-1; 7 bases are a match to TRBD1. There are 17 residues in the CDR3. After removal of 4 bases from V and 2 bases from J, the junction contained 9 bases not matched to a gene. Germline-derived CDR1 and CDR2 are SGHRS and YFSETQ. The CDR3 coding sequence is TGCGCCAGCAGCCTTACAGGGGAAAGAGCTGGGGCCAACGTCCTGACTTTC. It specifies CASSLTGERAGANVLTF.

The V call is TRBV9, the J call TRBJ1-1, with D possibly TRBD1 on 6 matching bases. Germline V gene sequence: CDR1 SGDLS, CDR2 YYNGEE. The CDR3 sequence is 15 residues long. Trimming removed 3 bases from V and 1 base from J, with 13 bases in between. Here the CDR3 DNA reads TGTGCCAGCAGCGGGCTCGCAGGGGAGAACACTGAAGCTTTCTTT. As protein: CASSGLAGENTEAFF.

This chain links TRBV7-2 with TRBJ1-1; TRBD1 aligns across 8 bases. The germline V gene has CDR1 SGHTA and CDR2 FQGNSA. The CDR3 length is 16 residues. V lost 5 bases to trimming and J lost 1 base; unmatched junction nucleotides: 9. CDR3 sequence reads: CASSPRTGGGNTEAFF. DNA of the CDR3: TGTGCCAGCAGCCCGAGAACAGGGGGAGGGAACACTGAAGCTTTCTTT.

The chain joins TRBV12-5 to TRBJ2-7; D gene uncertain. V shed 6 bases and J shed 0 bases, with 6 bases lying between them. The germline CDR1 and CDR2 sequences are LGHNT and FRNRAP. CDR3 length: 12 amino acids. The CDR3 nucleotides are TGTGCTAGTGGCCTGAGCTCCTACGAGCAGTACTTC. It yields the protein CASGLSSYEQYF.

The gene calls are TRBV5-4 and TRBJ2-3, with D perhaps TRBD1 (8 bases). V shed 3 bases and J shed 5 bases, with 13 bases lying between them. The CDR3 runs to 14 residues. Germline CDR1 is SGHNT and CDR2 is YYREEE (reference sequence). DNA of the CDR3: TGTGCCAGCAGCTCGGACAGGGAGGGAGATACGCAGTATTTT. Protein: CASSSDREGDTQYF.

V is TRBV13 and J is TRBJ1-3; possible D gene TRBD1, 5 bases. The germline V gene has CDR1 PRHDT and CDR2 FYEKMQ (reference sequence). The CDR3 runs 12 residues. Trimming took off 11 bases at V and 3 bases at J, with 11 bases between the two ends. In DNA, the CDR3 is TGTGCCTTCGGGGGTGGTGGAAACACCATATATTTT. Its protein product is CAFGGGGNTIYF.

The chain employs TRBV7-8 and TRBJ2-1; 9 bases match TRBD1. This CDR3 is built from 15 residues. The V gene's germline CDR1 is SGHVS and CDR2 FQNEAQ. V was clipped by 8 bases and J by 6 bases; unmatched bases: 11. This CDR3 is CASRTLRTGVNEQFF. The DNA for the CDR3 is TGTGCCAGCCGTACCCTCAGGACAGGGGTCAATGAGCAGTTCTTC.

The chain employs TRBV4-1 and TRBJ2-7; 8 bases match TRBD1. The germline CDR1 and CDR2 sequences are MGHRA and YSYEKL. With V trimmed by 5 bases and J by 1 base, 4 bases remained unmatched. CDR3 size: 14 residues. Written as DNA, the CDR3 is TGCGCCAGCAGCAAGACAGGGGCGTCCTACGAGCAGTACTTC. It codes for CASSKTGASYEQYF.